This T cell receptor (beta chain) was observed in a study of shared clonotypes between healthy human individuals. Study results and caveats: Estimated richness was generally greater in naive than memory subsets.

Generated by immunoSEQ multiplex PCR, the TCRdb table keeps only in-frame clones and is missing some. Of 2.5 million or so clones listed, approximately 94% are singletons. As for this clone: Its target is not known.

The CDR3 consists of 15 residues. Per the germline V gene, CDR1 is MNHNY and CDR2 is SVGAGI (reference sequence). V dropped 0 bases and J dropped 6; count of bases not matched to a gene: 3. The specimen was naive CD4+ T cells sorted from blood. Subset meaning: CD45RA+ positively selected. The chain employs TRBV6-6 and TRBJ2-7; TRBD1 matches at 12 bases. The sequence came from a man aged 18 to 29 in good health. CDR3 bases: TGTGCCAGCAGTTACTCGGGACAGGGGGCGGGCGAGCAGTACTTC. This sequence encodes CASSYSGQGAGEQYF.